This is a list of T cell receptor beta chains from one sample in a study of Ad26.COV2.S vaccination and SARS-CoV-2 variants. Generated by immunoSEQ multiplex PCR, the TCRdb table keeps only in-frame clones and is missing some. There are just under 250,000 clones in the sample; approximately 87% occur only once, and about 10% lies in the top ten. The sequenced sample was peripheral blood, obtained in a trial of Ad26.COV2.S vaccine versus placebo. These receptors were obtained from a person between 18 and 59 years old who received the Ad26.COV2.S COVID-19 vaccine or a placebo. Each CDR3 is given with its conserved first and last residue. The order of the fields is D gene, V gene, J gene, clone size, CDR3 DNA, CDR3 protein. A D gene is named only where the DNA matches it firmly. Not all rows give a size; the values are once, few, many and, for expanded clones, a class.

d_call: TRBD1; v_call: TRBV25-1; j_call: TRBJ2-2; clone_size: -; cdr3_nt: TGTGCCAGCAGTGAATATCGGACAGGGGGCACGGGGGAGCTGTTTTTT; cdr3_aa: CASSEYRTGGTGELFF
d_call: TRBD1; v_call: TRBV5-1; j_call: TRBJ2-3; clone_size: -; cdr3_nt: TGCGCCAGCAGCTTGCAACCGGGACAGGGTTACACAGATACGCAGTATTTT; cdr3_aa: CASSLQPGQGYTDTQYF
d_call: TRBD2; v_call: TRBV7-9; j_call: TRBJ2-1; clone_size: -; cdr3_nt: TGTGCCAGCAGCGCCCCTTTGGGTAGCGGGAGTGTAAATGAGCAGTTCTTC; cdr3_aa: CASSAPLGSGSVNEQFF
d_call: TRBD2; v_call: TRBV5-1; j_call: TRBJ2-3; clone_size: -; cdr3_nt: TGCGCCAGCAGCTTGACTAGCGGGAGTGTAGATACGCAGTATTTT; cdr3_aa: CASSLTSGSVDTQYF
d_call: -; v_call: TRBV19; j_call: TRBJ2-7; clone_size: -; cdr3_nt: TGTGCCAGTAGCGACAGGTCTACCTACGAGCAGTACTTC; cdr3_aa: CASSDRSTYEQYF
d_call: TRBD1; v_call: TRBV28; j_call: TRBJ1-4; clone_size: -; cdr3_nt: TGTGCCAGCAGAAGACAGGGGATTACAACTAATGAAAAACTGTTTTTT; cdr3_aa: CASRRQGITTNEKLFF
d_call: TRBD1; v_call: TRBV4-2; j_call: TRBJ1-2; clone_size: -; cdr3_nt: TGTGCCAGCACTGGACAGGAGAACTATGGCTACACCTTC; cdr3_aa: CASTGQENYGYTF
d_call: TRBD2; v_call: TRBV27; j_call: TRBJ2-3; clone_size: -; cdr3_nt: TGTGCCAGCCGTAGCGGGTCTACCACAGATACGCAGTATTTT; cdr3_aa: CASRSGSTTDTQYF
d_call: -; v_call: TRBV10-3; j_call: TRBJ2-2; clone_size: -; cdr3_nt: TGTGCCATCAGACCCGCTAACACCGGGGAGCTGTTTTTT; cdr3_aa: CAIRPANTGELFF
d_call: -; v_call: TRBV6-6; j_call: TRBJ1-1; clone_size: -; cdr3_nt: TGTGCCAGCAGTTACACCCCGGACCCGATGGGAACTGAAGCTTTCTTT; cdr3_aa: CASSYTPDPMGTEAFF
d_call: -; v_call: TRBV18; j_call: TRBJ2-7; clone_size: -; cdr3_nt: TGTGCCAGCTCACGGCCTGAGGGGGATCGCGAGCAGTACTTC; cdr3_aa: CASSRPEGDREQYF
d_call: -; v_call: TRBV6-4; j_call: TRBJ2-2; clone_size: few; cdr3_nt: TGTGCCAGCAGCGCGACAGGGAACACCGGGGAGCTGTTTTTT; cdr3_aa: CASSATGNTGELFF
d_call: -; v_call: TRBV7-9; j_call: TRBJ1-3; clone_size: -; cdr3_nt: TGTGCCAGCAGCCCGGGCGGCAGGGGAACAGAAAACACCATATATTTT; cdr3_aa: CASSPGGRGTENTIYF
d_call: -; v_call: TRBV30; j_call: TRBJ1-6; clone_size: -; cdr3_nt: TGTGCCTGGAGTAGCTCCTATAATTCACCCCTCCACTTT; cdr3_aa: CAWSSSYNSPLHF
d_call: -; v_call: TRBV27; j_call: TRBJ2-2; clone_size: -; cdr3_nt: TGTGCCAGCAGTTTAGTGGACCCAAGCACCGGGGAGCTGTTTTTT; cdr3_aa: CASSLVDPSTGELFF
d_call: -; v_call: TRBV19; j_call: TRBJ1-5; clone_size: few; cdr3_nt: TGTGCCAGTAGGACAGGACTTCAGGCGCCCCAGCATTTT; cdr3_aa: CASRTGLQAPQHF
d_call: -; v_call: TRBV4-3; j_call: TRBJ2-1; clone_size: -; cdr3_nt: TGCGCCAGCAGCCAAACAGGGAGCGCCTACAATGAGCAGTTCTTC; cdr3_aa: CASSQTGSAYNEQFF
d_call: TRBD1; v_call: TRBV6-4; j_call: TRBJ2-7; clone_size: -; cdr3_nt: TGTGCCAGCAGTGTAGACAGGGGCGCGACCTACGAGCAGTACTTC; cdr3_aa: CASSVDRGATYEQYF
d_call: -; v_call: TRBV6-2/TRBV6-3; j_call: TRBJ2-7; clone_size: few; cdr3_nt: TGTGCCAGCAGTTACCCCGGGACCGCCGTCGAGCAGTACTTC; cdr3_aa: CASSYPGTAVEQYF
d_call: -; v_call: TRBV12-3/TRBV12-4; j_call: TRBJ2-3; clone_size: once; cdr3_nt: TGTGCCAGCAGTTTAGAACACCGAGATACGCAGTATTTT; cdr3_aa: CASSLEHRDTQYF
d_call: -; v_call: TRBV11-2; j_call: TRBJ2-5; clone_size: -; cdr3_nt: TGTGCCAGCAGCTTGGTTACCCACAGTCGCGGGACCCAGTACTTC; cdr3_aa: CASSLVTHSRGTQYF
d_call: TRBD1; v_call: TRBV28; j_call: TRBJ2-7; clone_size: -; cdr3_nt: TGTGCCAGCAGAACCGGGACAGGGGGCATTTACGAGCAGTACTTC; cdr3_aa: CASRTGTGGIYEQYF
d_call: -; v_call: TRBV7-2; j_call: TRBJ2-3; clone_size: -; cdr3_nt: TGTGCCAGCAGCTTAGTATCCAGGGGCCGCACAGATACGCAGTATTTT; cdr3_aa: CASSLVSRGRTDTQYF
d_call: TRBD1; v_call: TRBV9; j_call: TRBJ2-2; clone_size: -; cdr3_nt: TGTGCCAGCAGCGCGCCGCAGGGCAGGGGGACGGAGGAGCTGTTTTTT; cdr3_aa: CASSAPQGRGTEELFF
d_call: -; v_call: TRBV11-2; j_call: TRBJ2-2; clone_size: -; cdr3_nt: TGTGCCAGCAGCTTAACAGGGAAACCCGGGGAGCTGTTTTTT; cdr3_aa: CASSLTGKPGELFF
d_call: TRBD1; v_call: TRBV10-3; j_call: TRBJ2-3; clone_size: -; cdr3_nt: TGTGCCATCAAGATGATGGGAACAGGGGCTAGCACAGATACGCAGTATTTT; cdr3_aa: CAIKMMGTGASTDTQYF
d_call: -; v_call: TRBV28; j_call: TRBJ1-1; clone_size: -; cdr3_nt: TGTGCCAGCAGTCCCTGGGGGGGAGCTGGGAACACTGAAGCTTTCTTT; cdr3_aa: CASSPWGGAGNTEAFF
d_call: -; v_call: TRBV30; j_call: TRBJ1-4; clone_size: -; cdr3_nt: TGTGCCTGGAGTCCCGCCACGGGGGGTATAAATGAAAAACTGTTTTTT; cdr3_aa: CAWSPATGGINEKLFF
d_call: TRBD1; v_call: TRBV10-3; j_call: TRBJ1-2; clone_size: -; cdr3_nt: TGTGCCATCAGTGAGTCAGGGACAGCCTCCTATGGCTACACCTTC; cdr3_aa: CAISESGTASYGYTF
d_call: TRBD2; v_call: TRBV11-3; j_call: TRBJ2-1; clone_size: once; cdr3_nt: TGTGCCAGCAGCTCGCCTAGCGGGGGTATCAATGAGCAGTTCTTC; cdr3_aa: CASSSPSGGINEQFF
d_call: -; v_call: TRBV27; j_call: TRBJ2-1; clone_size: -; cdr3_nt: TGTGCCAGCAGTAAGTACAATGAGCAGTTCTTC; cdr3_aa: CASSKYNEQFF
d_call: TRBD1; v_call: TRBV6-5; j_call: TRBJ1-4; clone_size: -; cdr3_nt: TGTGCCAGCAAATTTACAGGGGTGGCTAATGAAAAACTGTTTTTT; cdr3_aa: CASKFTGVANEKLFF
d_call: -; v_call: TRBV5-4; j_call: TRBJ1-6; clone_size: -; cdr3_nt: TGTGCCAGCAGCTCGGCCACGACGACCAGCTCCTATAATTCACCCCTCCACTTT; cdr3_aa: CASSSATTTSSYNSPLHF
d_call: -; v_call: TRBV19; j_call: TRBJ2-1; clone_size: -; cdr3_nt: TGTGCCAGTAGTATGGTAAATGAGCAGTTCTTC; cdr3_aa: CASSMVNEQFF
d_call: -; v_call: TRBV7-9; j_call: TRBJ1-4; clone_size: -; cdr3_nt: TGTGCCAGCAGCCCCGAGGGGCACAGGCCGGATGAAAAACTGTTTTTT; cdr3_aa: CASSPEGHRPDEKLFF
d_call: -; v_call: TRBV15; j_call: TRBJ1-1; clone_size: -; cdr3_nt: TGTCCCCCGGATAGTGGGACTGAAGCTTTCTTT; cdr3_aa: CPPDSGTEAFF